This passage covers 22 T cell receptor beta chains from one sample sequenced in a study of post-analysis software for immune sequencing data. The library was made from cDNA and included unique molecular identifiers. TCRdb re-derived calls from the PCR reads in MiXCR, one entry per CDR3 protein. Here the sample spans 160,000 or so distinct CDR3 sequences, about 37% being singletons. Sequenced here: blood, sampled after autologous hematopoietic stem cell transplantation. The receptor source for this set is a girl between 10 and 17 years old with multiple sclerosis.

This clonotype was detected a few times. V usage is TRBV20-1 and J usage is TRBJ2-3; D is tentatively TRBD1 or TRBD2 (5 bases each). Trimming took 2 bases from V and 6 from J, leaving 12 bases between them. In germline, CDR1 is DFQATT, CDR2 SNEGSKA (reference sequence). The CDR3 totals 13 residues. The CDR3 DNA is TGCAGTGCTAGAATCCCAGGGAGTGATACGCAGTATTTT. Translated: CSARIPGSDTQYF.

The chain joins TRBV20-1 to TRBJ2-4, with D perhaps being TRBD1 or TRBD2 (6 bases each). Germline V lookup: CDR1 DFQATT, CDR2 SNEGSKA (reference sequence). This CDR3 comprises 12 residues. V lost 5 bases to trimming and J lost 7 bases, with 12 bases between them. The CDR3 DNA follows: TGCAGTGCTGGGGTAGGGGGGAACATTCAGTACTTC. Translation: CSAGVGGNIQYF.

The genes are TRBV6-5 and TRBJ2-7; 12 bases fit TRBD2. The J call may be mistaken, given a closer DNA end match to TRBJ2-5. Germline V gives CDR1 MNHEY, CDR2 SVGAGI. The CDR3 extends over 17 amino acids. The CDR3 sequence: CASSYFRTSGILGTQYF. The CDR3 DNA follows: TGTGCCAGCAGTTACTTCAGGACTAGCGGGATTCTGGGGACCCAGTACTTC.

The chain joins TRBV21-1 to TRBJ2-3. TRBV21-1 represents a pseudogene. The CDR3 contains 12 residues. CDR3 in DNA: TGTGCCAGCAGCAAACTCACAGATACGCAGTATTTT. As protein: CASSKLTDTQYF.

V is TRBV4-1 and J is TRBJ2-1, with D maybe TRBD1 (6 bases). The germline V and J ends were trimmed by 4 bases and 4 bases, with 11 bases remaining between them. This CDR3 is 14 amino acids long. Germline V CDR1 and CDR2: MGHRA, YSYEKL. The CDR3 bases are TGCGCCAGCAGCCTGGTAGGACAGTACAATGAGCAGTTCTTC. It codes for CASSLVGQYNEQFF.

This chain uses TRBV4-3 with TRBJ2-1; D ambiguous. The CDR3 contains 17 residues. Between the trimmed V and J ends, which lost 4 bases and 0 bases, there was a span of 16 bases. Germline V lookup: CDR1 LGHNA, CDR2 YSLEER. CDR3 protein: CASSRDGPNFSYNEQFF. DNA for the CDR3: TGCGCCAGCAGCCGAGACGGACCCAACTTCTCCTACAATGAGCAGTTCTTC.

This clonotype was observed a few times. The V and J genes are TRBV7-4 and TRBJ1-5; no firm D call. Germline V gives CDR1 SGHVT, CDR2 SQSDAQ. The V and J ends lost 2 bases and 0 bases respectively, with 17 bases between them. The CDR3 sequence is 18 residues long. The CDR3: CASSLTPERSHSNQPQHF. The CDR3 coding sequence is TGTGCCAGCAGCTTAACGCCCGAAAGGTCCCATAGCAATCAGCCCCAGCATTTT.

A remark on this clonotype: Compared with germline, one end of the junction differs, possibly owing to a read error. V usage is TRBV6-5 and J usage is TRBJ2-7; D is tentatively TRBD1 or TRBD2 (6 bases each). The CDR3 is made up of 19 amino acids. Germline CDR1 MNHEY, CDR2 SVGAGI. The chain's CDR3 is CASSYSTEGIRGARETQDF. CDR3 bases: TGTGCCAGCAGTTACTCGACAGAGGGCATAAGGGGGGCAAGGGAGACCCAGGACTTC.

The chain has TRBV14 and TRBJ1-2; D is unclear. From germline, CDR1 is SGHDN and CDR2 FVKESK. The CDR3 sequence is 14 residues long. V was shortened by 0 bases and J by 8 bases, with 13 bases between the two germline ends. The CDR3 protein is CASSQERGGRGYTF. The CDR3 nucleotides are TGTGCCAGCAGCCAAGAGCGAGGAGGGCGCGGCTACACCTTC.

This chain uses TRBV7-2 with TRBJ2-7; 11 positions match TRBD1. Germline V gene sequence: CDR1 SGHTA, CDR2 FQGNSA. V shed 5 bases, J shed 2 bases, and the junction held 5 bases outside the gene matches. The CDR3 consists of 15 residues. The DNA for the CDR3 is TGTGCCAGCAGCGTTTCGGGACAGGGGGCCTACGAGCAGTACTTC. Amino acids: CASSVSGQGAYEQYF.

A note on this clonotype: Just one base apart from a much larger clone, this may be a read error. V gene TRBV29-1 combines with J gene TRBJ2-5; D is possibly TRBD2 (6 bases). The assigned J gene may be wrong: the sequence end matches TRBJ2-7 better. The CDR3 runs to 16 residues. CDR1 is SQVTM, CDR2 ANQGSEA, per germline. The CDR3 loop reads CSVGSAGQPGGYEQYF. DNA for the CDR3: TGCAGCGTTGGCTCTGCAGGGCAACCTGGGGGGTACGAGCAGTACTTC.

The chain links TRBV28 to TRBJ2-1; TRBD2 aligns across 9 bases. CDR1 MDHEN and CDR2 SYDVKM come from the germline V gene. The CDR3 runs to 15 residues. Trimming removed 7 bases from V and 4 bases from J; junction bases left unmatched: 8. In DNA, the CDR3 is TGTGCCAGCACCTCCCTAGCGGGGCCTTACAATGAGCAGTTCTTC. It is translated as CASTSLAGPYNEQFF.

This clonotype was detected many times. This chain connects TRBV6-5 to TRBJ2-7, with TRBD2 as a possible D gene (6 bases). The CDR3 spans 15 residues. Germline assignment: CDR1 MNHEY and CDR2 SVGAGI. Trimming removed 0 bases at V and 6 bases at J, with 15 bases between. CDR3 nucleotide sequence: TGTGCCAGCAGTTACTCGAGGAGGGGAGTAGTCGAGCAGTACTTC. Protein product: CASSYSRRGVVEQYF.

At least ten counts were recorded for this clonotype. The chain recombines TRBV20-1 with TRBJ2-7; D may correspond to TRBD1 or TRBD2 (5 bases each). Looked up from germline, CDR1 is DFQATT and CDR2 is SNEGSKA (reference sequence). This CDR3 has 14 amino acids. Between the trimmed V and J ends, which lost 3 bases and 2 bases, there was a span of 14 bases. DNA of the CDR3: TGCAGTGCTAGTGGTCTCGGGACGACCTACGAGCAGTACTTC. This gives the protein CSASGLGTTYEQYF.

The rearrangement links TRBV2 to TRBJ2-1, with D tentatively TRBD2 (5 bases). With 8 bases removed from V and 4 bases from J, the gap between germline ends came to 12 bases. This CDR3 spans 13 amino acids. Germline CDR1 and CDR2: SNHLY and FYNNEI. CDR3 sequence (DNA): TGTGCCAGCGGAGGAGAGCTATACAATGAGCAGTTCTTC. Its translation is CASGGELYNEQFF. The full variable domain, with the rest looked up from reference TRBV2 and TRBJ2-1, is EPEVTQTPSHQVTQMGQEVILRCVPISNHLYFYWYRQILGQKVEFLVSFYNNEISEKSEIFDDQFSVERPDGSNFTLKIRSTKLEDSAMYFCASGGELYNEQFFGPGTRLTVL.

This clonotype was observed a handful of times. This chain joins TRBV20-1 and TRBJ2-6; the D gene is possibly TRBD2 (5 bases). CDR3 length: 17 residues. V was shortened by 0 bases and J by 2 bases, with 14 bases between the two germline ends. CDR1 DFQATT and CDR2 SNEGSKA come from the germline V gene (reference sequence). CDR3 region: CSARDPRAGTGANVLTF. The CDR3 coding sequence is TGCAGTGCTAGAGATCCCCGCGCCGGGACTGGGGCCAACGTCCTGACTTTC.

This clonotype was recorded a few times. The chain carries TRBV6-5 and TRBJ2-2; maybe TRBD2 (7 bases). CDR3 size: 16 residues. With 5 bases removed from V and 1 base from J, the gap between germline ends came to 14 bases. From germline, CDR1 is MNHEY and CDR2 SVGAGI. The CDR3 sequence: CASSTRGGVNTGELFF. CDR3 nucleotide sequence: TGTGCCAGCAGTACAAGGGGGGGGGTGAACACCGGGGAGCTGTTTTTT.

V and J are TRBV7-9 and TRBJ2-5; TRBD2 matches 8 bases. The CDR3 extends over 15 amino acids. The germline V gene has CDR1 SEHNR and CDR2 FQNEAQ (reference sequence). J lost 4 bases, V lost 2 bases, and 6 bases had no gene match. CDR3 region: CASSLWSGRGETQYF. In nucleotides, the CDR3 is TGTGCCAGCAGCTTATGGAGCGGGAGAGGAGAGACCCAGTACTTC.

This chain uses TRBV5-1 with TRBJ2-7; 14 positions agree with TRBD2. After removal of 3 bases from V and 3 bases from J, the junction contained 8 bases not matched to a gene. The CDR3 totals 17 residues. Germline values: CDR1 SGHRS, CDR2 YFSETQ. This chain's CDR3 is CASSSGLAGDSYYEQYF. Here the CDR3 DNA reads TGCGCCAGCAGCTCGGGACTAGCGGGAGATTCGTACTACGAGCAGTACTTC.

The chain carries TRBV5-1 and TRBJ2-1; 9 bases match TRBD2. The junction had 7 bases not matched to a gene; V was cut back by 0 bases and J by 6 bases. The CDR3 is 16 residues long. CDR1 is SGHRS and CDR2 is YFSETQ in the germline V gene. The CDR3 here is CASSLEGTSFGNEQFF. CDR3 DNA sequence: TGCGCCAGCAGCTTGGAAGGGACTAGCTTTGGCAATGAGCAGTTCTTC.

This chain joins TRBV13 and TRBJ2-7, with a tentative D call TRBD2 (5 bases). Germline CDR1 PRHDT, CDR2 FYEKMQ (reference sequence). This CDR3 is built from 13 residues. The ends were cut back, 4 bases at V and 4 bases at J, with 11 bases in the middle. The CDR3 spells CASSSRPGYEQYF. CDR3 nucleotide sequence: TGTGCCAGCAGCTCCAGACCGGGATACGAGCAGTACTTC.

In this sample, this clonotype turned up a few times. The chain is built from TRBV20-1 and TRBJ2-1; TRBD2 matches 7 bases. The CDR3 spans 15 residues. Looked up from germline, CDR1 is DFQATT and CDR2 is SNEGSKA (reference sequence). The trim removed 0 bases at V and 2 bases at J, leaving 4 bases unmatched. The CDR3 is CSARDPGGAYNEQFF. CDR3 DNA: TGCAGTGCTAGAGATCCGGGAGGAGCCTACAATGAGCAGTTCTTC.